The entry below gives a single T cell receptor beta chain sequence along with its context. Its antigen is not identified. The library was made from cDNA and included unique molecular identifiers. Around 500,000 cDNA molecules came from about 1 to 10 million T cells. TCRdb recomputed calls from the PCR reads with MiXCR, one row per CDR3 protein. Of approximately 730,000 distinct CDR3 sequences listed, about 45% are singletons. The CDR3 sequence is 16 residues long. The germline V gene encodes CDR1 SGHTA and CDR2 FQGNSA. With 4 bases clipped from V and 7 bases from J, the junction kept 11 bases outside the gene matches. These data are taken from a study of post-analysis software for immune sequencing data. Broader study findings: Diversity measured as normalized Chao1 was significantly lower in multiple sclerosis patients than in controls. When patients were compared with controls, 4 or 5 TRBV segments were more frequent, TRBV5-6, TRBV5-1 and TRBV20-1 among them. Co-batched samples clustered tightly together by F measure.

This sequence was found in a girl under 18 with multiple sclerosis. V is TRBV7-2 and J is TRBJ2-1, with 9 bases aligning to TRBD2. The specimen was blood. CDR3 sequence reads: CASSSTGTSNRNEQFF. The CDR3 nucleotides read TGTGCCAGCAGCTCGACCGGGACTAGCAACCGAAATGAGCAGTTCTTC. Looking up the rest from reference TRBV7-2 and TRBJ2-1 gives the full variable domain: GAGVSQSPSNKVTEKGKDVELRCDPISGHTALYWYRQSLGQGLEFLIYFQGNSAPDKSGLPSDRFSAERTGGSVSTLTIQRTQQEDSAVYLCASSSTGTSNRNEQFFGPGTRLTVL.